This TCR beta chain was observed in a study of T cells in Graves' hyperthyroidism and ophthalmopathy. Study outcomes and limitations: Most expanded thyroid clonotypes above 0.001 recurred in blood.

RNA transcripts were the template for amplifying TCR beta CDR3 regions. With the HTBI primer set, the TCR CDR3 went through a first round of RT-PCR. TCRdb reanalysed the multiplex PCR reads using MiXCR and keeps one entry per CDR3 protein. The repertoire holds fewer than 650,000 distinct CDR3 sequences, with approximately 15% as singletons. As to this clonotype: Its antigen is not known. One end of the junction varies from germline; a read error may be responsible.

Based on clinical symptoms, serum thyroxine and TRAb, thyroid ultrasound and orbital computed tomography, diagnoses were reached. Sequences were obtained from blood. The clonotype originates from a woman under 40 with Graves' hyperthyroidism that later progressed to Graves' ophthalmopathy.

As DNA, the CDR3 is TGTGCCAGCCCACCCGGAGGGCCCAAGCCCCAGCATTTT. Residues: CASPPGGPKPQHF. V is TRBV18 and J is TRBJ1-5, with D unclear. The germline CDR1 and CDR2 sequences are KGHSH and LQKENI. This CDR3 spans 13 amino acids.